Listed here is a single TCR beta chain. The sample is drawn from a study of PD-L1 blockade in urothelial cancer. On the study more broadly: The median number of T cells present in blood samples was about 140,000.

Documented time point: pretreatment peripheral blood. Here immunoSEQ multiplex PCR was the method, and the copy in TCRdb shows in-frame clones only, minus some. The table includes around 63,000 clones, 75% to 90% detected once. This receptor was identified in a man aged 65 to 79 with urothelial cancer. The specimen was PBMCs, collected around atezolizumab (anti-PD-L1) treatment.

CDR3 in amino acids: CASSLDVAGGPRSYNEQFF. The CDR3 DNA reads TGCGCCAGCAGCCTAGATGTAGCGGGAGGGCCGAGGTCCTACAATGAGCAGTTCTTC. This sequence joins TRBV4-3 and TRBJ2-1; 11 bases are a match to TRBD2. Per the germline V gene, CDR1 is LGHNA and CDR2 is YSLEER. CDR3 length: 19 amino acids. V lost 4 bases to trimming and J lost 1 base; unmatched junction nucleotides: 12.